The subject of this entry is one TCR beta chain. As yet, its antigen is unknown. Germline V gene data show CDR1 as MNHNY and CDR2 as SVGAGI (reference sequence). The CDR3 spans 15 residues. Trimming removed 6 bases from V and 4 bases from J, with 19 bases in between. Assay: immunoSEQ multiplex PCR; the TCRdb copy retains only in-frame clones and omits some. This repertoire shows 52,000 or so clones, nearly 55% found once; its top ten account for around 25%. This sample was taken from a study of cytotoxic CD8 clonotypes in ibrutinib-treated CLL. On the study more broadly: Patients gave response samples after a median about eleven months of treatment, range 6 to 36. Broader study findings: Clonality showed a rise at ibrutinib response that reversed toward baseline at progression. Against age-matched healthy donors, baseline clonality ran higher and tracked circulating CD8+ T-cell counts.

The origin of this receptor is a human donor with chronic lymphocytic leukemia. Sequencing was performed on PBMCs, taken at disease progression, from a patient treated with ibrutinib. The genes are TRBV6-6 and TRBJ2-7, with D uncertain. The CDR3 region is CASSPPAPLRYEQYF. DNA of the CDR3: TGTGCCAGCAGCCCCCCGGCCCCTCTTCGTTACGAGCAGTACTTC.